The 17 T cell receptor beta chains below all came from one sample that was sequenced in a study of human T cells and chemical hapten exposure. Time point in this sample: pre-sensitization, week 0. Treatment in this sample: therapeutic diphenylcyclopropenone sensitization with weekly scalp DPC. Each CDR3 protein gets one entry after TCRdb re-called the RACE reads with MiXCR. The sample lists 120,000 or so distinct CDR3 sequences, roughly 14% occurring once. Sequencing was performed on whole blood, taken in connection with sensitization to the hapten diphenylcyclopropenone (DPC). The receptors stem from a woman aged 18 to 35 with alopecia areata. Some clones in this sample may be carry-over from other donors' samples.

This clonotype was found many times. V and J are TRBV9 and TRBJ2-3; TRBD2 matches at 11 bases. The CDR3 consists of 18 residues. J gave up 1 base and V 4 bases, and 11 bases lay outside the gene matches. Germline assignment: CDR1 SGDLS and CDR2 YYNGEE. DNA of the CDR3: TGTGCCAGCAGCAGAACCGGGACTAGCGGAGATCGCACAGATACGCAGTATTTT. Translating gives CASSRTGTSGDRTDTQYF.

This chain links TRBV11-2 with TRBJ2-5; TRBD2 is a possible D gene (5 bases). This CDR3 contains 15 residues. CDR1 is SGHAT and CDR2 is FQNNGV in the germline V gene. Trimming removed 3 bases from V and 3 bases from J, with 14 bases in between. CDR3: CASSFPVLAEETQYF. The CDR3, as DNA: TGTGCCAGCAGCTTTCCTGTGCTAGCAGAAGAGACCCAGTACTTC.

This clonotype was detected ten times or more. V is TRBV6-1 and J is TRBJ2-4; D gene uncertain. Germline V gives CDR1 MNHNS, CDR2 SASEGT. The CDR3 extends over 16 amino acids. The V and J ends lost 5 bases and 2 bases respectively, with 16 bases between them. The CDR3 loop is CASSSRTQNSKNIQYF. The CDR3 nucleotides are TGTGCCAGCAGTTCTAGGACCCAAAACTCCAAAAACATTCAGTACTTC.

Turning to this clonotype: A much larger clone differs from this one at a single base, so this may be a read error. This chain connects TRBV2 to TRBJ2-1; no reliable D call. This CDR3 contains 12 residues. The V gene lost 5 bases and the J gene lost 7 bases, with 9 bases spanning the gap. Germline V lookup: CDR1 SNHLY, CDR2 FYNNEI. The CDR3 DNA sequence: TGTGCCAGCAGTACGGACGCGAATGAGCAGTTCTTC. Its protein is CASSTDANEQFF.

This clonotype was observed many times. CDR3: CASSLDSASPLHF. The CDR3 nucleotides are TGCGCCAGCAGCTTGGATTCGGCTTCACCCCTCCACTTT. The genes are TRBV5-1 and TRBJ1-6; D gene unclear. The CDR3 extends over 13 amino acids. Trimming took off 0 bases at V and 9 bases at J, with 7 bases between the two ends. Germline CDR1 and CDR2: SGHRS and YFSETQ.

The chain has TRBV6-2 or TRBV6-3 and TRBJ2-5; D may be TRBD2 (5 bases). Germline V gene data show CDR1 as MNHEY and CDR2 as SVGEGT. This CDR3 spans 14 amino acids. Trimming stripped 8 bases from V and 5 bases from J, with 18 bases between. Here the CDR3 DNA reads TGTGCCAGCTCCAAACTAGTGCCGGAGGAGACCCAGTACTTC. This translates into CASSKLVPEETQYF.

This clonotype was seen at least ten times. The CDR3 region has the DNA TGTGCCAGCAGCTTGGAGGGGCCGTCCGAGCAGTACTTC. This sequence encodes CASSLEGPSEQYF. The rearrangement uses TRBV7-8 and TRBJ2-7; D might be TRBD2 (6 bases). The CDR3 runs to 13 residues. The V and J ends lost 3 bases and 6 bases respectively, with 12 bases between them. The V gene's germline CDR1 is SGHVS and CDR2 FQNEAQ. The full variable domain, in which reference TRBV7-8 and TRBJ2-7 provide the parts outside the CDR3, is GAGVSQSPRYKVAKRGQDVALRCDPISGHVSLFWYQQALGQGPEFLTYFQNEAQLDKSGLPSDRFFAERPEGSVSTLKIQRTQQEDSAVYLCASSLEGPSEQYFGPGTRLTVT.

The chain couples TRBV27 to TRBJ2-1, with unresolved D. Germline loops: CDR1 MNHEY, CDR2 SMNVEV (reference sequence). Deletions cut 7 bases from V and 3 bases from J, with 13 bases between. This CDR3 has 14 amino acids. In nucleotides, the CDR3 is TGTGCCAGCAATGCGCCGGGTCTCTACAATGAGCAGTTCTTC. Translating gives CASNAPGLYNEQFF.

This clonotype has a handful of counts. The chain couples TRBV9 to TRBJ2-7; D might be TRBD2 (6 bases). The CDR3 runs to 15 residues. The V gene lost 7 bases and the J gene lost 3 bases, with 20 bases spanning the gap. CDR1 and CDR2 (germline): SGDLS, YYNGEE. Written as DNA, the CDR3 is TGTGCCAGCTCCCGGGACTCGGTGGGAAACTACGAGCAGTACTTC. Amino acids: CASSRDSVGNYEQYF.

The chain employs TRBV12-3 or TRBV12-4 and TRBJ2-1; 7 nucleotides line up with TRBD1. The CDR3 is made up of 16 amino acids. Trimming took 6 bases from V and 3 from J; bases not matched to a gene: 11. The chain's CDR3 is CASRVMGDSFYNEQFF. CDR3 bases: TGTGCCAGCAGAGTTATGGGGGACAGTTTCTACAATGAGCAGTTCTTC.

The chain is built from TRBV3-2 and TRBJ1-6. TRBV3-2 corresponds to a pseudogene. There are 18 residues in the CDR3. The CDR3 reads CASSQDLPQSSYNSPLHF. CDR3 bases: TGTGCCAGCAGCCAAGATCTCCCACAAAGCTCCTATAATTCACCCCTCCACTTT.

This clonotype has only a few counts. V and J are TRBV7-9 and TRBJ1-5; unclear D gene. The ends were cut back, 1 base at V and 7 bases at J, with 11 bases in the middle. This CDR3 spans 14 amino acids. CDR1 is SEHNR, CDR2 FQNEAQ, per germline (reference sequence). The chain's CDR3 is CASSLGTASQPQHF. DNA for the CDR3: TGTGCCAGCAGCTTAGGGACCGCTAGCCAGCCCCAGCATTTT.

This clonotype was seen only once. The rearrangement links TRBV3-1 to TRBJ2-3; TRBD2 aligns across 14 bases. Germline V gene sequence: CDR1 LGHDT, CDR2 YNNKEL (reference sequence). V dropped 5 bases and J dropped 5; count of bases not matched to a gene: 3. This CDR3 is built from 15 residues. CDR3 residues: CASSEGLAGGDTQYF. In nucleotides, the CDR3 is TGTGCCAGCAGCGAAGGACTAGCGGGGGGAGATACGCAGTATTTT.

This sequence joins TRBV11-2 and TRBJ2-6; TRBD2 is a possible D gene (5 bases). The CDR3 sequence is 15 residues long. Trimming shortened V by 5 bases and J by 3 bases, and 11 bases separated the two germline ends. Germline-derived CDR1 and CDR2 are SGHAT and FQNNGV. CDR3 region: CASSARTSGANVLTF. The CDR3 DNA is TGTGCCAGCAGCGCTCGAACTAGTGGGGCCAACGTCCTGACTTTC. Using reference TRBV11-2 and TRBJ2-6 for the parts outside the CDR3, the full variable domain is EAGVAQSPRYKIIEKRQSVAFWCNPISGHATLYWYQQILGQGPKLLIQFQNNGVVDDSQLPKDRFSAERLKGVDSTLKIQPAKLEDSAVYLCASSARTSGANVLTFGAGSRLTVL.

This clonotype was found many times. The rearrangement uses TRBV24-1 and TRBJ2-1; D gene ambiguous. Trimming removed 6 bases from V and 4 bases from J, with 9 bases in between. The CDR3 contains 13 residues. Looked up from germline, CDR1 is KGHDR and CDR2 is SFDVKD. Written as DNA, the CDR3 is TGTGCCACCAGTCTGAGCAATTACAATGAGCAGTTCTTC. It encodes CATSLSNYNEQFF.

The V gene is TRBV29-1, the J gene TRBJ2-1; D gene uncertain. The V end was cut by 4 bases, the J end by 4 bases, with 14 bases between. The CDR3 extends over 14 amino acids. CDR1 SQVTM and CDR2 ANQGSEA come from the germline V gene. Written as DNA, the CDR3 is TGCAGCGTTGCGTCCAGACTCCTTTACAATGAGCAGTTCTTC. This sequence encodes CSVASRLLYNEQFF.

There are a few counts of this clonotype. The V call is TRBV4-3, the J call TRBJ1-1; D gene ambiguous. V lost 3 bases and J lost 8, with 13 bases in between. The germline V gene has CDR1 LGHNA and CDR2 YSLEER. The CDR3 totals 13 residues. CDR3 nucleotide sequence: TGCGCCAGCAGCCAGGCTCCTCTGGGGGAAGCTTTCTTT. This sequence encodes CASSQAPLGEAFF.